A single sample is the source of the 15 T cell receptor beta chains below, sequenced in a study of blood T cells in healthy people across ages. Primed by a sample-barcoded 5' primer and a J-beta primer mix, a second PCR proceeded for 7 to 11 cycles. TCRdb reprocessed the 5' RACE reads with MiXCR, giving one entry per CDR3 protein. The sample holds nearly 800,000 distinct CDR3 sequences; around 50% are singletons and the top ten take about a quarter. The sequencing input was blood. These receptors came from a man aged 40-49 years in good health.

This sequence joins TRBV20-1 and TRBJ1-4; D is perhaps TRBD1 (5 bases). Germline V gives CDR1 DFQATT, CDR2 SNEGSKA (reference sequence). Trimming pared 5 bases from V and 0 bases from J, leaving 13 bases between. This CDR3 contains 15 residues. CDR3 bases: TGCAGTGCTCCCTCTTTAGGGGCAACTAATGAAAAACTGTTTTTT. As protein: CSAPSLGATNEKLFF.

The rearrangement uses TRBV20-1 and TRBJ2-1; D is ambiguous. Trimming left V 0 bases short and J 0 bases short, with 6 bases between. The V gene's germline CDR1 is DFQATT and CDR2 SNEGSKA (reference sequence). This CDR3 is built from 14 residues. The CDR3 DNA sequence: TGCAGTGCTAGAGACAGGATCTCCTACAATGAGCAGTTCTTC. This codes for CSARDRISYNEQFF.

The gene calls are TRBV7-2 and TRBJ1-5, with D possibly TRBD1 on 6 matching bases. CDR1 and CDR2 (germline): SGHTA, FQGNSA. Trimming removed 5 bases at V and 2 bases at J, with 13 bases between. The CDR3 consists of 15 residues. In nucleotides, the CDR3 is TGTGCCAGCAGCAAACAGGGTCAGGGCAATCAGCCCCAGCATTTT. Amino acids: CASSKQGQGNQPQHF.

This chain links TRBV9 with TRBJ2-5; D remains unclear. Trimming took 0 bases from V and 1 from J, leaving 10 bases between them. CDR3 length equals 15 residues. CDR1 and CDR2 (germline): SGDLS, YYNGEE. DNA of the CDR3: TGTGCCAGCAGCGTAGGTAGCCCAGGCCAAGAGACCCAGTACTTC. Protein product: CASSVGSPGQETQYF. Full variable domain (outside the CDR3, taken from reference TRBV9 and TRBJ2-5): DSGVTQTPKHLITATGQRVTLRCSPRSGDLSVYWYQQSLDQGLQFLIQYYNGEERAKGNILERFSAQQFPDLHSELNLSSLELGDSALYFCASSVGSPGQETQYFGPGTRLLVL.

V usage is TRBV28 and J usage is TRBJ1-5; D remains unclear. CDR3 length: 14 residues. The V end lost 4 bases, the J end lost 4 bases, and 11 bases lay between the germline ends. Germline values: CDR1 MDHEN, CDR2 SYDVKM. DNA of the CDR3: TGTGCCAGCAGTTCAAAGACCTGGAATCAGCCCCAGCATTTT. Amino acid sequence: CASSSKTWNQPQHF.

The chain is built from TRBV10-3 and TRBJ1-3; D remains ambiguous. CDR1 and CDR2 (germline): ENHRY, SYGVKD. The V gene lost 2 bases and the J gene lost 9 bases, with 14 bases spanning the gap. The CDR3 has 14 residues. The CDR3 spells CAISEGSERTTIYF. The CDR3 DNA sequence: TGTGCCATCAGTGAGGGCAGCGAACGAACCACCATATATTTT.

This clonotype was counted between two and nine times. A much larger clone sits a single nucleotide away, making a read error possible. The chain joins TRBV27 to TRBJ1-2, with a weak D call TRBD1 (6 bases). Looked up from germline, CDR1 is MNHEY and CDR2 is SMNVEV (reference sequence). The CDR3 spans 15 residues. V was shortened by 4 bases and J by 8 bases, with 20 bases between the two germline ends. The CDR3 nucleotides are TGTGCCAGCAGTTCGCCCGTTCGGGGGGCGCGGGGCTACACCTTC. It specifies CASSSPVRGARGYTF.

V and J are TRBV20-1 and TRBJ1-2; D may be TRBD1 (5 bases). V was trimmed by 6 bases and J by 4 bases, leaving 15 bases between them. Germline-derived CDR1 and CDR2 are DFQATT and SNEGSKA (reference sequence). The CDR3 spans 13 residues. The CDR3 here is CSAETVTIYGYTF. The CDR3 DNA reads TGCAGTGCGGAGACAGTGACCATCTATGGCTACACCTTC.

The chain joins TRBV20-1 to TRBJ2-5; possible D gene TRBD2, 6 bases. Germline V gives CDR1 DFQATT, CDR2 SNEGSKA (reference sequence). V lost 5 bases and J 5 bases, leaving 12 bases between the germline ends. The CDR3 loop spans 12 amino acids. Written as DNA, the CDR3 is TGCAGTGCTCGGGAGCTGAGGGAGACCCAGTACTTC. Its translation is CSARELRETQYF.

The chain recombines TRBV11-2 with TRBJ1-5; D is uncertain. From germline, CDR1 is SGHAT and CDR2 FQNNGV. Trimming pared 0 bases from V and 4 bases from J, leaving 16 bases between. The CDR3 length is 17 residues. This CDR3 reads CASSLDGERIVNQPQHF. DNA for the CDR3: TGTGCCAGCAGCTTAGATGGTGAGAGGATCGTTAATCAGCCCCAGCATTTT.

The chain links TRBV29-1 to TRBJ2-4, with D hard to call. The J call may be incorrect, as the DNA end agrees better with TRBJ2-5. Germline-derived CDR1 and CDR2 are SQVTM and ANQGSEA. CDR3 length: 12 amino acids. Here the CDR3 DNA reads TGCAGCGTTGAAGAGCTAGGGGAGACCCAGTACTTC. It translates to CSVEELGETQYF.

The DNA for the CDR3 is TGCAGTGCTAGAGTCCCGCACAATGAGCAGTTCTTC. Translating it yields CSARVPHNEQFF. The chain employs TRBV20-1 and TRBJ2-1; no definite D call. The CDR3 has 12 residues. Germline V CDR1 and CDR2: DFQATT, SNEGSKA (reference sequence). Trimming removed 1 base from V and 5 bases from J, with 6 bases in between.

The J gene is TRBJ2-5, the V gene TRBV7-2, with 10 positions matching TRBD2. Germline loops: CDR1 SGHTA, CDR2 FQGNSA. V was pared by 2 bases and J by 1 base, with 13 bases of the junction left unmatched. There are 19 residues in the CDR3. CDR3 region: CASSLLKRTSGVIQETQYF. Here the CDR3 DNA reads TGTGCCAGCAGCTTACTTAAGAGGACTAGCGGAGTAATCCAAGAGACCCAGTACTTC.

The chain is built from TRBV5-1 and TRBJ2-3, with unresolved D. Trimming left V 5 bases short and J 2 bases short, with 9 bases between. This CDR3 contains 13 residues. Germline lookup yields CDR1 SGHRS and CDR2 YFSETQ. In DNA form, the CDR3 reads TGCGCCAGCAGTTGGAGCCTCACAGATACGCAGTATTTT. It codes for CASSWSLTDTQYF.

This clonotype has a handful of counts. The chain recombines TRBV24-1 with TRBJ2-3; no definite D call. V lost 2 bases to trimming and J lost 1 base, with 3 bases between them. Germline V gene data show CDR1 as KGHDR and CDR2 as SFDVKD. There are 13 residues in the CDR3. This CDR3 reads CATSDSGTDTQYF. In nucleotides, the CDR3 is TGTGCCACCAGTGATTCTGGCACAGATACGCAGTATTTT.